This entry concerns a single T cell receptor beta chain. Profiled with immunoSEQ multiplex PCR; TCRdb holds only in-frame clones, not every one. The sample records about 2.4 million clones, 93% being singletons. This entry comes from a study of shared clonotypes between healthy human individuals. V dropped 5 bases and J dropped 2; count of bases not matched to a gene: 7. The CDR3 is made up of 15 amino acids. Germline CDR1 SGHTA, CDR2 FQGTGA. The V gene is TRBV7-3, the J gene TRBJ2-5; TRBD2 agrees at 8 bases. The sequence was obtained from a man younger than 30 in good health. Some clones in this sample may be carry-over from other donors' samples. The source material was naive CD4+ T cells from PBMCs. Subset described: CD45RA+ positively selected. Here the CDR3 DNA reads TGTGCCAGCAGCAGCGGGAGAATTCCTCAAGAGACCCAGTACTTC. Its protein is CASSSGRIPQETQYF.